This T cell receptor (beta chain) stems from a study of regulatory T cells in long-lasting Graves disease. Study-level results: The study found persistent patients shared more public clonotypes (over 2,500) than new patients (approximately 970). Persistent Graves' patients showed less TCR diversity than newly diagnosed patients showed.

Germline lookup yields CDR1 LNHDA and CDR2 SQIVND (reference sequence). Trimming cost V 2 bases and J 6 bases, with 13 bases left between them. The CDR3 has 14 amino acids. Sample time point: persistent/refractory GD, antithyroid drugs over 5 years with positive TRAb. PBMC-derived RNA was used for the TCR library. With EDTA tubes as the receptacles, approximately 8.2 milliliters of peripheral blood were drawn. A note on this clonotype: The antigen remains undetermined.

Through Arm-PCR of CDR3 regions and iRepertoire HTBI primers, TCR beta libraries were built. TCRdb reanalysed the multiplex PCR reads using MiXCR and keeps one entry per CDR3 protein. Among hundreds of thousands of distinct CDR3 sequences listed, roughly a fifth were seen once. Sample: peripheral blood mononuclear cells (PBMCs), taken when the disease was refractory, from a patient treated with antithyroid drugs. The receptor comes from a female donor with Graves disease. This chain joins TRBV19 and TRBJ1-1, with D perhaps matching TRBD1 (6 bases). The CDR3 DNA sequence: TGTGCCAGTAGTATACCGGACAGTTATTCTGAAGCTTTCTTT. Translation gives CASSIPDSYSEAFF.